Sequencing of this T cell receptor beta chain was carried out in a study of vaccination and CD4 T cells after COVID-19. Across the study: Either the Pfizer-BioNTech BNT162b2 or Moderna mRNA-1273 vaccine was given as two doses. Post-COVID draws followed diagnosis by a median roughly 99 days (range 35 to 161). Notes on the study in general: The rise in median SARS-CoV-2-reactive clonotypes, from around 19 to 38, was not significant.

In regard to this clonotype: The target antigen is unknown. The junction does not match germline at one end; this may be a read error.

The V gene's germline CDR1 is SNHLY and CDR2 FYNNEI. The CDR3 runs 14 residues. Using its own MiXCR run on the PCR reads, TCRdb lists one record per CDR3 protein. This table holds some 16,000 distinct CDR3 sequences, about 70% found once. This chain joins TRBV2 and TRBJ2-7; 10 positions match TRBD1. Sequencing was performed on CD4+ T cells from blood, taken after SARS-CoV-2 vaccination. The sequence was obtained from a human donor who had recovered from COVID-19. The DNA for the CDR3 is TGTGCCGGCAGTACCGGGACAGGGGCCTACGAGCAGTACTTC. This translates into CAGSTGTGAYEQYF.